Shown below are 20 T cell receptor beta chains from a single sample sequenced in a study of radiation and T cells in renal cell carcinoma. Sample time point: blood 2 weeks post-SBRT. Treatment defined: 15 Gy SBRT to primary tumor, nephrectomy 4 weeks later. Assay: immunoSEQ multiplex PCR; the TCRdb copy retains only in-frame clones and omits some. The sample has around 86,000 clones, just over 85% seen once. This material consisted of blood, taken from a patient whose treatment included radiotherapy and nephrectomy. The receptors here all came from a woman between 45 and 60 years old with renal cell carcinoma.

The chain is built from TRBV27 and TRBJ1-1; no definite D call. V was clipped by 6 bases and J by 1 base, with 12 bases between them. This CDR3 has 14 amino acids. Germline CDR1 and CDR2: MNHEY and SMNVEV (reference sequence). CDR3 protein: CASSPPGPNTEAFF. CDR3 bases: TGTGCCAGCAGCCCACCTGGACCGAACACTGAAGCTTTCTTT.

The gene calls are TRBV6-4 and TRBJ2-3, with 13 bases aligning to TRBD2. V was pared by 6 bases and J by 4 bases, with 4 bases of the junction left unmatched. The CDR3 extends over 15 amino acids. In germline, CDR1 is MRHNA, CDR2 SNTAGT. CDR3 protein: CASSPTSGGADTQYF. CDR3 DNA: TGTGCCAGCAGCCCAACTAGCGGGGGGGCAGATACGCAGTATTTT.

V is TRBV30 and J is TRBJ2-2, with D unresolved. Germline values: CDR1 GTSNPN, CDR2 SVGIG (reference sequence). V was pared by 4 bases and J by 0 bases, with 9 bases between. This CDR3 spans 14 amino acids. Here the CDR3 reads CAWIDRTNTGELFF. The DNA for the CDR3 is TGTGCCTGGATCGATAGGACGAACACCGGGGAGCTGTTTTTT.

The V and J genes are TRBV5-1 and TRBJ2-7; 9 nucleotides align to TRBD1. The CDR3 loop spans 15 amino acids. Germline V gene lookup returns CDR1 SGHRS and CDR2 YFSETQ. The V segment lost 4 bases and the J segment 6 bases; nucleotides outside the gene matches: 11. The CDR3: CASSPRTGETGEQYF. In nucleotides, the CDR3 is TGCGCCAGCAGCCCCCGGACAGGGGAAACAGGCGAGCAGTACTTC. The full variable domain, with the rest looked up from reference TRBV5-1 and TRBJ2-7, is KAGVTQTPRYLIKTRGQQVTLSCSPISGHRSVSWYQQTPGQGLQFLFEYFSETQRNKGNFPGRFSGRQFSNSRSEMNVSTLELGDSALYLCASSPRTGETGEQYFGPGTRLTVT.

The chain employs TRBV30 and TRBJ2-3; maybe TRBD1 (6 bases). Germline loops: CDR1 GTSNPN, CDR2 SVGIG (reference sequence). V lost 0 bases and J 4 bases, leaving 8 bases between the germline ends. The CDR3 sequence is 13 residues long. The CDR3 spells CAWSVPGADTQYF. In DNA, the CDR3 is TGTGCCTGGAGTGTACCAGGGGCAGATACGCAGTATTTT.

Written as DNA, the CDR3 is TGCGCCAGCAGCCAGAGGCACAGGGTGGATTCACCCCTCCACTTT. Protein: CASSQRHRVDSPLHF. The chain links TRBV4-3 to TRBJ1-6; weak D call: TRBD1 (6 bases). The V and J ends lost 3 bases and 8 bases respectively, with 14 bases between them. Per the germline V gene, CDR1 is LGHNA and CDR2 is YSLEER. The CDR3 extends over 15 amino acids.

This chain links TRBV25-1 with TRBJ2-5; the D gene is possibly TRBD1 (6 bases). The DNA end is a closer match to TRBJ2-7, so the J assignment may be wrong. The germline CDR1 and CDR2 sequences are MGHDK and SYGVNS. The CDR3 consists of 14 residues. CDR3 sequence (DNA): TGTGCCAGCGGCTCGTGGGACAAGACCTACGAGCAGTACTTC. Translated: CASGSWDKTYEQYF.

This clone was observed a few times. The CDR3 is CSVDRDNEAFF. The CDR3 nucleotides read TGCAGCGTGGACCGGGACAATGAAGCTTTCTTT. The chain joins TRBV29-1 to TRBJ1-1, with D possibly matching TRBD1 (6 bases). Germline loops: CDR1 SQVTM, CDR2 ANQGSEA. This CDR3 has 11 amino acids. The V gene lost 6 bases and the J gene lost 7 bases, with 12 bases spanning the gap.

This rearrangement joins TRBV18 to TRBJ2-7; perhaps TRBD2 as D (5 bases). This CDR3 has 15 amino acids. CDR1 and CDR2 (germline): KGHSH, LQKENI. The V end was cut by 2 bases, the J end by 5 bases, with 16 bases between. In DNA form, the CDR3 reads TGTGCCAGCTCACCAACCGCAGAATCGGAGGACGAGCAGTACTTC. It encodes CASSPTAESEDEQYF.

This clone occurred once. The rearrangement uses TRBV28 and TRBJ2-5, with D possibly being TRBD2 (5 bases). The germline CDR1 and CDR2 sequences are MDHEN and SYDVKM. V was shortened by 7 bases and J by 4 bases, with 19 bases between the two germline ends. The CDR3 has 15 residues. The chain's CDR3 is CASTSSLARAETQYF. The CDR3 nucleotides are TGTGCCAGCACCTCAAGCCTAGCACGGGCAGAGACCCAGTACTTC.

The rearrangement joins TRBV5-1 to TRBJ1-1, with a weak D call TRBD1 (5 bases). Germline assignment: CDR1 SGHRS and CDR2 YFSETQ. The V end was cut by 4 bases, the J end by 8 bases, with 18 bases between. The CDR3 consists of 14 residues. The CDR3 is CASSKGTGEVEAFF. Here the CDR3 DNA reads TGCGCCAGCAGCAAAGGGACCGGGGAAGTCGAAGCTTTCTTT.

The chain employs TRBV5-1 and TRBJ1-6, with 10 bases that match TRBD1. This CDR3 is 16 amino acids long. J lost 10 bases, V lost 4 bases, and 11 bases had no gene match. Germline V gene data show CDR1 as SGHRS and CDR2 as YFSETQ. The CDR3 reads CASSPGTGDGESPLHF. CDR3 nucleotides: TGCGCCAGCAGCCCCGGGACAGGGGATGGGGAATCACCCCTCCACTTT. Based on the CDR3 plus reference TRBV5-1 and TRBJ1-6, the full variable domain is KAGVTQTPRYLIKTRGQQVTLSCSPISGHRSVSWYQQTPGQGLQFLFEYFSETQRNKGNFPGRFSGRQFSNSRSEMNVSTLELGDSALYLCASSPGTGDGESPLHFGNGTRLTVT.

Concerning this clone: Other DNA sequences within the sample encode an identical CDR3. This rearrangement joins TRBV6-5 to TRBJ1-1; D gene uncertain. V gave up 2 bases and J gave up 1 base, with 11 bases separating them. Germline assignment: CDR1 MNHEY and CDR2 SVGAGI. This CDR3 is 15 amino acids long. The DNA for the CDR3 is TGTGCCAGCAGTTACGGCAGGACCGGGAACACTGAAGCTTTCTTT. Protein sequence: CASSYGRTGNTEAFF.

The rearrangement uses TRBV19 and TRBJ2-1, with 7 bases aligning to TRBD1. V was clipped by 3 bases and J by 2 bases; unmatched bases: 7. There are 16 residues in the CDR3. Germline assignment: CDR1 LNHDA and CDR2 SQIVND (reference sequence). The DNA for the CDR3 is TGTGCCAGTAGTATGGGTCGCAGGGGGACCTACAATGAGCAGTTCTTC. Protein product: CASSMGRRGTYNEQFF.

This chain links TRBV4-2 with TRBJ1-4; TRBD1 is a possible D gene (6 bases). Per germline, CDR1 LGHNA and CDR2 YNFKEQ. The CDR3 totals 17 residues. Trimming left V 0 bases short and J 5 bases short, with 16 bases between. The CDR3 is CASSQDLYREGNEKLFF. CDR3 DNA: TGTGCCAGCAGCCAAGATTTGTACAGGGAGGGAAATGAAAAACTGTTTTTT.

The sample holds many counts of this clone. V and J are TRBV30 and TRBJ2-2; D is possibly TRBD1 (7 bases). Germline values: CDR1 GTSNPN, CDR2 SVGIG (reference sequence). Trimming left V 0 bases short and J 5 bases short, with 16 bases between. The CDR3 contains 16 residues. CDR3 amino acids: CAWSVLGSGGTGELFF. In DNA, the CDR3 is TGTGCCTGGAGTGTACTGGGGTCAGGGGGGACCGGGGAGCTGTTTTTT.

The V and J genes are TRBV4-3 and TRBJ2-1, with D possibly TRBD1 on 6 matching bases. Germline-derived CDR1 and CDR2 are LGHNA and YSLEER. V was clipped by 0 bases and J by 10 bases, with 13 bases between them. This CDR3 has 14 amino acids. The CDR3 DNA reads as TGCGCCAGCAGCCAAGATCAATACCAGGGGGAGCAGTTCTTC. Its translation is CASSQDQYQGEQFF.

V and J are TRBV7-2 and TRBJ1-2, with D hard to call. Germline V lookup: CDR1 SGHTA, CDR2 FQGNSA. V shed 5 bases and J shed 2 bases, with 21 bases lying between them. The CDR3 sequence is 17 residues long. The CDR3 sequence is CASSQAGLKASNYGYTF. The CDR3, as DNA: TGTGCCAGCAGCCAAGCCGGGTTGAAAGCCTCCAACTATGGCTACACCTTC.

The gene calls are TRBV5-4 and TRBJ1-3; 11 nucleotides agree with TRBD1. CDR3 length equals 17 residues. After removal of 4 bases from V and 0 bases from J, the junction contained 6 bases not matched to a gene. Germline V gives CDR1 SGHNT, CDR2 YYREEE (reference sequence). The CDR3 coding sequence is TGTGCCAGCAGCGAGGGGACAGGGGGGATCTCTGGAAACACCATATATTTT. This gives the protein CASSEGTGGISGNTIYF. Full variable domain (remainder filled in from reference TRBV5-4 and TRBJ1-3): ETGVTQSPTHLIKTRGQQVTLRCSSQSGHNTVSWYQQALGQGPQFIFQYYREEENGRGNFPPRFSGLQFPNYSSELNVNALELDDSALYLCASSEGTGGISGNTIYFGEGSWLTVV.

The chain joins TRBV5-6 to TRBJ2-7, with TRBD1 matching 11 bases. V gave up 4 bases and J gave up 7 bases; unmatched junction bases: 16. CDR1 SGHDT and CDR2 YYEEEE come from the germline V gene. The CDR3 loop spans 17 amino acids. In DNA, the CDR3 is TGTGCCAGCAGCGCCCGGACAGGGGGCATTCAAAGGGTGGAGCAGTACTTC. This translates into CASSARTGGIQRVEQYF.